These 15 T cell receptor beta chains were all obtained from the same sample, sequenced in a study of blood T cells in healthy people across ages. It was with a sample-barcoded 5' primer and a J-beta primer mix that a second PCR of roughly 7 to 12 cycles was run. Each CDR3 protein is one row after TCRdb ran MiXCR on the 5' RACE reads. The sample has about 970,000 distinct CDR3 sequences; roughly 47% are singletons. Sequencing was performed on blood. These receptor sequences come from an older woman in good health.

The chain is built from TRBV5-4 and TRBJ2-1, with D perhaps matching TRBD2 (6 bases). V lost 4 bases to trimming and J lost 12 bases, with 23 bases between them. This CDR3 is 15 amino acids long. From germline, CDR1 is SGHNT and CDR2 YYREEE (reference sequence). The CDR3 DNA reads TGTGCCAGCAGCAACTCGAGGGGAGGTATAATGCCGCAGTTCTTC. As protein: CASSNSRGGIMPQFF.

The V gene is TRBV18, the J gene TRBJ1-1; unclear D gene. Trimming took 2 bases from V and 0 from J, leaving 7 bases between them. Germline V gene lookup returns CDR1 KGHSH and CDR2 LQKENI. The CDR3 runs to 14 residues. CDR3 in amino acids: CASSPRQLNTEAFF. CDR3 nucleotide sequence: TGTGCCAGCTCACCAAGACAATTGAACACTGAAGCTTTCTTT.

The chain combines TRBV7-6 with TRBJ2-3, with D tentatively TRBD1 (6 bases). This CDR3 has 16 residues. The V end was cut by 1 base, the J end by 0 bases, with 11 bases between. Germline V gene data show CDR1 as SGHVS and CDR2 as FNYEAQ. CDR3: CASSLGVGQSTDTQYF. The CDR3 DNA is TGTGCCAGCAGCTTAGGGGTGGGACAAAGCACAGATACGCAGTATTTT.

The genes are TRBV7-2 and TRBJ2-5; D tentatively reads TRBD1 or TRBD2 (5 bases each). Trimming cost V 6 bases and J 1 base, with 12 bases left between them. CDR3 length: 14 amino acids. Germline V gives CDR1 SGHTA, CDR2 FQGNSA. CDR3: CASSSGTIQETQYF. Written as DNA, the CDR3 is TGTGCCAGCAGTTCCGGGACCATCCAAGAGACCCAGTACTTC.

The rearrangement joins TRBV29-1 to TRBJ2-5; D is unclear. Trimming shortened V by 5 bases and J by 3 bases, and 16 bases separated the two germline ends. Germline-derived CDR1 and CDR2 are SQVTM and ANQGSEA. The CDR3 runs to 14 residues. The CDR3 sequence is CSVSNIWSKETQYF. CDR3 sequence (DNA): TGCAGCGTTTCCAACATCTGGTCCAAAGAGACCCAGTACTTC.

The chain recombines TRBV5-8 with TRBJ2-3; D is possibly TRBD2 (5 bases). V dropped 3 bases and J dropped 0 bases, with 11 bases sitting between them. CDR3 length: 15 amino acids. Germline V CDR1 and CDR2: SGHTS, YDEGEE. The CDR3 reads CASSSRVSSTDTQYF. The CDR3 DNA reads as TGTGCCAGCAGCTCGCGGGTTTCTAGCACAGATACGCAGTATTTT.

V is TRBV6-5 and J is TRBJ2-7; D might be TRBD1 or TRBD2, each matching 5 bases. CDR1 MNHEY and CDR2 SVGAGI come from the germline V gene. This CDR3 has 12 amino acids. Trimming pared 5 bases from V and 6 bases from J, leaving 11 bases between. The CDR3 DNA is TGTGCCAGCAGTGGGGCAGGGACCGAGCAGTACTTC. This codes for CASSGAGTEQYF.

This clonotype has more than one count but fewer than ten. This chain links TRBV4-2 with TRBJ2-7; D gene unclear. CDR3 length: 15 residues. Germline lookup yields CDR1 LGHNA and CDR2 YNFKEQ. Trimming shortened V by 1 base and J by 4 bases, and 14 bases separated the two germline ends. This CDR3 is CASSQVMLTNYEQYF. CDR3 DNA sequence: TGTGCCAGCAGCCAAGTTATGCTCACTAATTACGAGCAGTACTTC.

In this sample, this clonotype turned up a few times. The CDR3 loop reads CSASFSGMLQTQYF. The CDR3 region has the DNA TGCAGTGCTAGTTTTTCAGGGATGTTGCAGACCCAGTACTTC. V usage is TRBV20-1 and J usage is TRBJ2-5; D perhaps matches TRBD1 (5 bases). Trimming shortened V by 3 bases and J by 6 bases, and 17 bases separated the two germline ends. Germline loops: CDR1 DFQATT, CDR2 SNEGSKA (reference sequence). The CDR3 length is 14 residues.

For the CDR3, the DNA is TGTGCCAGCAGCCCACAGGGGATCGAGACCCAGTACTTC. Protein product: CASSPQGIETQYF. The rearrangement links TRBV6-1 to TRBJ2-5, with 7 bases aligning to TRBD1. Germline V gene data show CDR1 as MNHNS and CDR2 as SASEGT. This CDR3 contains 13 residues. With V trimmed by 6 bases and J by 5 bases, 6 bases remained unmatched.

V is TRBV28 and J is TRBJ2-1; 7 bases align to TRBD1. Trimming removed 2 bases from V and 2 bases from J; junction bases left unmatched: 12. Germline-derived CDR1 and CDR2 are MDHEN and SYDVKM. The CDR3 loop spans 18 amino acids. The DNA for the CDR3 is TGTGCCAGCAGTTTACCGTATCAAGACAGGGTGACCTACAATGAGCAGTTCTTC. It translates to CASSLPYQDRVTYNEQFF.

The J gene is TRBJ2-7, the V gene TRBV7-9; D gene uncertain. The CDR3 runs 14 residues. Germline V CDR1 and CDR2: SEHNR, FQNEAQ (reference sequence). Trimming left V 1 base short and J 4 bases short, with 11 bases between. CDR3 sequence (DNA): TGTGCCAGCAGCTTAGAAGCGACTGAATACGAGCAGTACTTC. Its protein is CASSLEATEYEQYF.

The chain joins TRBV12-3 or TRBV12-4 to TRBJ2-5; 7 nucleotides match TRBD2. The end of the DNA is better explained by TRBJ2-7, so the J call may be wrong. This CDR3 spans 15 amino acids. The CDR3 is CASSLSVSGGYEQYF. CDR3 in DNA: TGTGCCAGCAGTTTATCAGTTTCGGGGGGATACGAGCAGTACTTC.

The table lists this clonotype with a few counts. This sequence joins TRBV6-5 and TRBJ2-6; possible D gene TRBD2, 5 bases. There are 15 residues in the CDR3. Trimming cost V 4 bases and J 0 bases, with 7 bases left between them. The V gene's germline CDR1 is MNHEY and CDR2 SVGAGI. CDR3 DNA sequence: TGTGCCAGCAGTTTCCGGGACTCTGGGGCCAACGTCCTGACTTTC. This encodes CASSFRDSGANVLTF.

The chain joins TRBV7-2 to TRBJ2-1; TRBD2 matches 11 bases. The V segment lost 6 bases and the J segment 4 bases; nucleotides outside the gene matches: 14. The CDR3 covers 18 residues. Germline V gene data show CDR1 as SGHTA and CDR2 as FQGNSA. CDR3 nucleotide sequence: TGTGCCAGCAGTAAAGCTAGCGGAAGGACTAGCGGGTACAATGAGCAGTTCTTC. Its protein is CASSKASGRTSGYNEQFF.